The next 8 T cell receptor beta chains were all read from a single sample in a study of Ad26.COV2.S vaccination and SARS-CoV-2 variants. Profiling relied on immunoSEQ multiplex PCR, and the TCRdb table lists in-frame clones only, not all of them. Of roughly 420,000 clones detected, roughly 87% appear once; the ten largest clones hold roughly 2.5%. Specified treatment: some 19 received Ad26.COV2.S at low or high dose, single or two shots; about five received placebo; per-sample allocation not given. After the first vaccine or placebo injection, samples were drawn on day 63. The sample in question was peripheral blood, obtained in a trial of Ad26.COV2.S vaccine versus placebo. The receptors were gathered from a person between 18 and 65 years old who received the Ad26.COV2.S COVID-19 vaccine or a placebo.

The V and J genes are TRBV3-1 (or the pseudogene TRBV3-2) and TRBJ2-7; a weak D match, TRBD2 (6 bases). The CDR3 length is 16 residues. V was clipped by 1 base and J by 3 bases, with 16 bases between them. Germline loops: CDR1 LGHDT, CDR2 YNNKEL (reference sequence). The CDR3 nucleotides are TGTGCCAGCAGCCAAGGGAGGTGGGGAGCGGGCTACGAGCAGTACTTC. Residues: CASSQGRWGAGYEQYF.

The chain employs TRBV29-1 and TRBJ2-1, with D possibly called TRBD1 or TRBD2 (5 bases each). Germline V gene data show CDR1 as SQVTM and CDR2 as ANQGSEA. Trimming stripped 8 bases from V and 8 bases from J, with 22 bases between. This CDR3 is built from 14 residues. The CDR3 DNA is TGCAGCTCCTTGGGCTCAAATCGAGGGGATGAGCAGTTCTTC. Its translation is CSSLGSNRGDEQFF.

The chain links TRBV6-5 to TRBJ1-2, with D possibly matching TRBD1 (5 bases). V dropped 5 bases and J dropped 8 bases, with 15 bases sitting between them. Germline V gene lookup returns CDR1 MNHEY and CDR2 SVGAGI. The CDR3 runs to 13 residues. CDR3 protein: CASSQTDPGGYTF. CDR3 in DNA: TGTGCCAGCAGTCAGACAGACCCGGGAGGCTACACCTTC.

The chain couples TRBV24-1 to TRBJ1-4; possibly TRBD1 for D (5 bases). The CDR3 covers 16 residues. Germline CDR1 reads KGHDR; CDR2 reads SFDVKD. V was pared by 3 bases and J by 8 bases, with 18 bases between. The CDR3 loop is CATSDPGTASGEKLFF. CDR3 bases: TGTGCCACCAGTGATCCCGGGACCGCCTCGGGGGAAAAACTGTTTTTT.

The chain links TRBV4-2 to TRBJ2-1; TRBD2 might be the D (5 bases). CDR3 length: 16 residues. Trimming took 2 bases from V and 3 from J, leaving 14 bases between them. Germline V CDR1 and CDR2: LGHNA, YNFKEQ. The CDR3 reads CASSQTPGIDYNEQFF. CDR3 bases: TGTGCCAGCAGCCAAACTCCCGGGATTGACTACAATGAGCAGTTCTTC.

The rearrangement joins TRBV18 to TRBJ1-5; unclear D gene. Trimming cost V 0 bases and J 0 bases, with 12 bases left between them. The CDR3 has 17 residues. Germline V gene data show CDR1 as KGHSH and CDR2 as LQKENI. CDR3 nucleotides: TGTGCCAGCTCACCACCGTCGGGCAGCCATAGCAATCAGCCCCAGCATTTT. Its protein product is CASSPPSGSHSNQPQHF.

The rearrangement joins TRBV7-2 to TRBJ1-1, with D possibly being TRBD1 (5 bases). Trimming removed 1 base from V and 6 bases from J, with 12 bases in between. CDR3 length: 14 residues. The germline V gene encodes CDR1 SGHTA and CDR2 FQGNSA. For the CDR3, the DNA is TGTGCCAGCAGCTTAGTCTGGCAGGGAGCTGAAGCTTTCTTT. Its protein is CASSLVWQGAEAFF.

The chain couples TRBV29-1 to TRBJ2-7; D unclear. V was shortened by 4 bases and J by 0 bases, with 13 bases between the two germline ends. CDR3 length: 14 residues. Per the germline V gene, CDR1 is SQVTM and CDR2 is ANQGSEA. The CDR3 is CSVGPSLSSYEQYV. The DNA of the CDR3 is TGCAGCGTTGGCCCCTCACTCAGCTCCTACGAGCAGTACGTC.